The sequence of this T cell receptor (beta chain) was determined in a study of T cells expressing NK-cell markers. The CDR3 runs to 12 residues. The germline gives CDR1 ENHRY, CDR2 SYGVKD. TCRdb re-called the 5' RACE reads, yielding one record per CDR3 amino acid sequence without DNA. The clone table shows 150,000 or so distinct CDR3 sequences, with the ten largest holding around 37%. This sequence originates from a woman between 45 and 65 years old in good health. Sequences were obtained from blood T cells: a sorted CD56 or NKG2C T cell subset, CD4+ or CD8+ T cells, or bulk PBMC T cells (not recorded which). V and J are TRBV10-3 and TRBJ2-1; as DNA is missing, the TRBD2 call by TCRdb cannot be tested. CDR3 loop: CAGGQPGHEQFF.